This T cell receptor beta chain comes out of a study of T cells in Graves' hyperthyroidism and ophthalmopathy. Study-wide findings and caveats: Most thyroid clonotypes expanded above 0.001 appeared in blood too.

There were TCR beta CDR3 regions amplified from RNA transcripts. The TCR CDR3 was amplified in a first-round RT-PCR using the HTBI primer set. MiXCR, applied by TCRdb to the multiplex PCR reads, yields one record per CDR3 protein. The table records 700,000 to 950,000 distinct CDR3 sequences, just over 35% of them present only once. In this sample, this clonotype turned up a few times. The antigen is not known. In making diagnoses, clinical symptoms, serum thyroxine and TRAb, thyroid ultrasound and orbital computed tomography were all used. Germline V gene lookup returns CDR1 KGHSH and CDR2 LQKENI. The length of the CDR3 is 18 residues. V lost 1 base and J lost 0; bases outside the gene matches: 6.

The specimen was blood. J is TRBJ2-6 and V is TRBV18, with TRBD1 identical over 7 bases. The receptor's source is a woman in her 40s with Graves' hyperthyroidism. The CDR3 DNA reads as TGTGCCAGCTCACCACGCGACAGGGCAATCTCTGGGGCCAACGTCCTGACTTTC. Translating gives CASSPRDRAISGANVLTF.